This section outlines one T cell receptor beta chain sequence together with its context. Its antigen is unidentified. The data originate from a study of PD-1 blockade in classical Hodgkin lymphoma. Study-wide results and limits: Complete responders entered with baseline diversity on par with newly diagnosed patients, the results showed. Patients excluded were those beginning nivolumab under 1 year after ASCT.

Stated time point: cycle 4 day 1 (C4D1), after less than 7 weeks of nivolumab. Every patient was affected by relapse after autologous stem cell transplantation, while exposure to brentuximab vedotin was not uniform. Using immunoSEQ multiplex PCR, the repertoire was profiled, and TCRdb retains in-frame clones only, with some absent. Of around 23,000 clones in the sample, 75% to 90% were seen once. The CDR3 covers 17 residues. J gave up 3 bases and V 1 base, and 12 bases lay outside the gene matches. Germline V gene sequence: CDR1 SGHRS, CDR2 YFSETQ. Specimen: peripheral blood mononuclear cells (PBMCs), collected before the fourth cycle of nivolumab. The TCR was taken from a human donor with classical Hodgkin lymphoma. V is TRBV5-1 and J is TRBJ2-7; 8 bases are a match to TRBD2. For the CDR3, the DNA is TGCGCCAGCAGCTTGATCCCGCCTAGCGGGCCCGACTACGAGCAGTACTTC. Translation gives CASSLIPPSGPDYEQYF.